Described below is a single T cell receptor beta chain sequence and its context. Germline assignment: CDR1 LGHNA and CDR2 YSLEER. This CDR3 has 15 amino acids. Trimming took off 0 bases at V and 1 base at J, with 9 bases between the two ends. The data were taken from a study of blood T cells in healthy people across ages. Next came a second PCR, run for roughly 7 to 12 cycles, which used a sample-barcoded 5' primer along with a J-beta primer mix. TCRdb reprocessed the 5' RACE reads with MiXCR, giving one entry per CDR3 protein. The sample lists 650,000 to 800,000 distinct CDR3 sequences, 40% to 50% occurring once.

Sample: blood. The sequence came from a man aged 60-69 years in good health. V usage is TRBV4-3 and J usage is TRBJ1-1; D is unresolved. In nucleotides, the CDR3 is TGCGCCAGCAGCCAAGATCAAAGGTCGAACACTGAAGCTTTCTTT. It codes for CASSQDQRSNTEAFF.